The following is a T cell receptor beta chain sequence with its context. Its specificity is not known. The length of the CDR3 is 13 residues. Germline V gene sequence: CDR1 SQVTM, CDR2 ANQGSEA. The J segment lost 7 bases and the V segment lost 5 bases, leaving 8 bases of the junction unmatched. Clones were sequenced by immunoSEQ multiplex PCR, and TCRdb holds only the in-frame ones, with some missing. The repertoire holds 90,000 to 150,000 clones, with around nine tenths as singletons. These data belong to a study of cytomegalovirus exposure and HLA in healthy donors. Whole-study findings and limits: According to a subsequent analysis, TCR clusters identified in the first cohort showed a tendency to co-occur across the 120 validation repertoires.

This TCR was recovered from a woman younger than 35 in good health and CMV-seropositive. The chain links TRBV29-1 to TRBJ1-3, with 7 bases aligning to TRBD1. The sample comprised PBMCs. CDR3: CSVLDREVNTIYF. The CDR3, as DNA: TGCAGCGTTTTAGACAGGGAAGTCAACACCATATATTTT.